The 21 T cell receptor delta chains below were found in one sample sequenced in a study of Vδ1+ human thymocytes. Sequences come from RNA converted to cDNA by reverse transcription. The CDR3 regions were amplified by multiplex PCR from V-gene primers to a constant-region primer. TCRdb redid the clone calls on the multiplex PCR reads with CATT. The sample holds 50,000 to 60,000 delta-chain clones, more than 12% seen once. General observations from the study: Thymic TRG and TRD repertoires appeared highly polyclonal, with Gaussian CDR3 length distributions.

Which antigens these TCRs recognize remains unknown. Material: Vdelta1+ gamma-delta thymocytes from the thymus. The subset: FACS-sorted CD3+ TCRalphabeta- TCRVdelta1+ TCRVdelta2- thymocytes. The receptors come from a girl under three years old who had congenital heart surgery.

This clone was counted only a few times. The gene calls are TRDV1 and TRDJ1; 7 nucleotides align to TRDD3. CDR3 length equals 22 residues. V lost 5 bases to trimming and J lost 0 bases; unmatched junction nucleotides: 27. The V gene's germline CDR1 is TSWWSYY and CDR2 QGS. The CDR3 DNA reads as TGTGCTCTTGGGACCCCTAGGCCTACACTTGGTACTGGGGACGAGTACACCGATAAACTCATCTTT. Its protein is CALGTPRPTLGTGDEYTDKLIF.

This chain joins TRDV1 and TRDJ1; perhaps TRDD2 as D (6 bases). Trimming took off 2 bases at V and 3 bases at J, with 19 bases between the two ends. In germline, CDR1 is TSWWSYY, CDR2 QGS. There are 17 residues in the CDR3. CDR3 amino acids: CALGEKTSYEGPDKLIF. In nucleotides, the CDR3 is TGTGCTCTTGGGGAAAAAACCTCCTACGAGGGCCCCGATAAACTCATCTTT.

This clone has a handful of counts. The chain employs TRDV1 and TRDJ1; weak D call: TRDD3 (6 bases). The CDR3 totals 19 residues. Looked up from germline, CDR1 is TSWWSYY and CDR2 is QGS. V shed 0 bases and J shed 2 bases, with 22 bases lying between them. This CDR3 is CALGELVVSGIVGTDKLIF. In DNA, the CDR3 is TGTGCTCTTGGGGAACTCGTGGTTTCTGGGATAGTCGGTACCGATAAACTCATCTTT.

This clone was seen a handful of times. This chain joins TRDV1 and TRDJ1; 9 bases match TRDD3. Trimming removed 5 bases from V and 3 bases from J; junction bases left unmatched: 22. From germline, CDR1 is TSWWSYY and CDR2 QGS. The CDR3 has 20 amino acids. CDR3 DNA: TGTGCTCTTGGGAACGGGGACTACGACTGGGGGACCAGAGATCCCGATAAACTCATCTTT. Translation gives CALGNGDYDWGTRDPDKLIF.

The rearrangement uses TRDV1 and TRDJ1, with a possible D match to TRDD3 (7 bases). V was pared by 1 base and J by 0 bases, with 18 bases between. CDR1 TSWWSYY and CDR2 QGS come from the germline V gene. CDR3 length: 18 residues. As DNA, the CDR3 is TGTGCTCTTGGGGAACGTTCTCCTACCGGGGGATACACCGATAAACTCATCTTT. Amino acid sequence: CALGERSPTGGYTDKLIF.

V and J are TRDV1 and TRDJ1, with 8 nucleotides matching TRDD3. The junction had 36 bases not matched to a gene; V was cut back by 0 bases and J by 0 bases. Germline V gene sequence: CDR1 TSWWSYY, CDR2 QGS. CDR3 length equals 27 residues. The CDR3 coding sequence is TGTGCTCTTGGGGAACTTGGACTACGATGTGTAGGTAATGGATTACTGGGGGCCTCTTTGTACACCGATAAACTCATCTTT. Its translation is CALGELGLRCVGNGLLGASLYTDKLIF.

This clone was detected a few times. V usage is TRDV1 and J usage is TRDJ1; TRDD3 matches 7 bases. CDR3 length: 19 residues. In germline, CDR1 is TSWWSYY, CDR2 QGS. J gave up 3 bases and V 0 bases, and 16 bases lay outside the gene matches. The CDR3 here is CALGELSPYWGSLSDKLIF. As DNA, the CDR3 is TGTGCTCTTGGGGAACTTAGTCCATACTGGGGATCACTTTCCGATAAACTCATCTTT.

This clone has more than one count but fewer than ten. V and J are TRDV1 and TRDJ1; TRDD3 matches at 12 bases. Germline lookup yields CDR1 TSWWSYY and CDR2 QGS. The CDR3 is 20 residues long. The J segment lost 3 bases and the V segment lost 0 bases, leaving 14 bases of the junction unmatched. CDR3 nucleotide sequence: TGTGCTCTTGGGGAACTACCTTTACTGGGGGATACCAGAGACGCCGATAAACTCATCTTT. This gives the protein CALGELPLLGDTRDADKLIF.

V gene TRDV1 combines with J gene TRDJ1, with D uncertain. The V end was cut by 4 bases, the J end by 0 bases, with 12 bases between. Looked up from germline, CDR1 is TSWWSYY and CDR2 is QGS. The CDR3 consists of 15 residues. The CDR3 region is CALGAEVANTDKLIF. In DNA, the CDR3 is TGTGCTCTTGGGGCAGAGGTAGCTAACACCGATAAACTCATCTTT.

This clone was picked up a small number of times. The chain combines TRDV1 with TRDJ1; 9 nucleotides match TRDD3. CDR1 and CDR2 (germline): TSWWSYY, QGS. J lost 7 bases, V lost 0 bases, and 24 bases had no gene match. This CDR3 spans 21 amino acids. Written as DNA, the CDR3 is TGTGCTCTTGGGGAACTAGGTCTCCTACCGGTCTCAAACTGGGGGACCCTTAAACTCATCTTT. Translating it yields CALGELGLLPVSNWGTLKLIF.

J is TRDJ1 and V is TRDV1; TRDD3 matches at 7 bases. This CDR3 is built from 20 residues. Germline V gene sequence: CDR1 TSWWSYY, CDR2 QGS. J was trimmed by 1 base and V by 3 bases; bases with no gene match: 20. CDR3: CALGDPLFPETGDGTDKLIF. The CDR3 DNA reads TGTGCTCTTGGGGATCCCCTCTTCCCAGAAACGGGGGATGGCACCGATAAACTCATCTTT.

This clone occurred a few times. This rearrangement joins TRDV1 to TRDJ1, with 9 bases that match TRDD2. From germline, CDR1 is TSWWSYY and CDR2 QGS. CDR3 length equals 21 residues. Trimming removed 3 bases from V and 5 bases from J; junction bases left unmatched: 25. CDR3 bases: TGTGCTCTTGGGGATGCCTTCCTACGCACTGGGGAAATGGGACTAGGGGATAAACTCATCTTT. This encodes CALGDAFLRTGEMGLGDKLIF.

A few counts support this clone. This chain links TRDV1 with TRDJ1; no firm D call. The germline CDR1 and CDR2 sequences are TSWWSYY and QGS. There are 15 residues in the CDR3. The V gene lost 4 bases and the J gene lost 4 bases, with 16 bases spanning the gap. CDR3 sequence (DNA): TGTGCTCTTGGGGCATTAACATACCGTATCGATAAACTCATCTTT. Translated, it gives CALGALTYRIDKLIF.

This clone was found a few times. The rearrangement uses TRDV1 and TRDJ1; D is unclear. The CDR3 covers 17 residues. The germline CDR1 and CDR2 sequences are TSWWSYY and QGS. V lost 2 bases and J lost 1, with 17 bases in between. In DNA form, the CDR3 reads TGTGCTCTTGGGGAAGCACCCTGCCTGCGTAGCACCGATAAACTCATCTTT. This codes for CALGEAPCLRSTDKLIF.

The chain employs TRDV2 and TRDJ1; D unresolved. The CDR3 sequence is 15 residues long. V lost 6 bases to trimming and J lost 2 bases, with 18 bases between them. In germline, CDR1 is GEAIGNYY, CDR2 EKD. The CDR3 nucleotides read TGTGCCTGTCCACCAGGGGTTCAATCGACCGATAAACTCATCTTT. Translating gives CACPPGVQSTDKLIF.

V and J are TRDV1 and TRDJ1, with D possibly being TRDD2 (5 bases). Trimming removed 4 bases from V and 0 bases from J, with 12 bases in between. This CDR3 has 15 residues. From germline, CDR1 is TSWWSYY and CDR2 QGS. The CDR3 coding sequence is TGTGCTCTTGGGGGATTTCCTCTGTACACCGATAAACTCATCTTT. Translated, it gives CALGGFPLYTDKLIF.

The rearrangement uses TRDV1 and TRDJ1; 11 bases are shared with TRDD3. Looked up from germline, CDR1 is TSWWSYY and CDR2 is QGS. Trimming cost V 1 base and J 6 bases; bases outside gene matches: 13. The CDR3 length is 18 residues. CDR3 loop: CALGERLRLGDRAYKLIF. CDR3 in DNA: TGTGCTCTTGGGGAACGTCTACGACTGGGGGATAGAGCGTATAAACTCATCTTT.

This rearrangement joins TRDV2 to TRDJ1; D perhaps matches TRDD3 (6 bases). The CDR3 loop spans 15 amino acids. Germline CDR1 is GEAIGNYY and CDR2 is EKD. Trimming cost V 1 base and J 2 bases, with 13 bases left between them. CDR3 in amino acids: CACDTGVGGTDKLIF. The DNA of the CDR3 is TGTGCCTGTGACACGGGCGTAGGGGGAACCGATAAACTCATCTTT.

This clone was seen more than once but under ten times. The sample has other DNA sequences that encode this CDR3 too. J is TRDJ1 and V is TRDV2; D is unclear. The CDR3 extends over 18 amino acids. Trimming took 1 base from V and 0 from J, leaving 20 bases between them. The germline gives CDR1 GEAIGNYY, CDR2 EKD. CDR3 loop: CACDTEALRVLYTDKLIF. The CDR3 DNA is TGTGCCTGTGACACGGAAGCCCTTAGAGTCCTCTACACCGATAAACTCATCTTT.

On this clone: Just one base apart from a much larger clone, this may be a read error. This rearrangement joins TRDV2 to TRDJ1, with D possibly being TRDD3 (5 bases). This CDR3 has 14 residues. Germline CDR1 and CDR2: GEAIGNYY and EKD. The CDR3 nucleotides are TGTGCCTGTGACACCGGGAGTGGGGCCGATAAACCCATCTTT. Translating gives CACDTGSGADKPIF.

This clone occurred a few times. The chain has TRDV2 and TRDJ1, with 7 positions matching TRDD3. The germline V gene has CDR1 GEAIGNYY and CDR2 EKD. CDR3 length: 18 amino acids. The ends lost 7 bases at V and 0 bases at J; junction bases unmatched: 19. This CDR3 reads CACTLFKALLGYTDKLIF. The CDR3, as DNA: TGTGCCTGCACACTCTTCAAGGCCTTACTGGGGTACACCGATAAACTCATCTTT.